These 25 T cell receptor beta chains originate from one sample sequenced in a study of T cell repertoires in ileal Crohn's disease (dated by TCRdb to between 2018 and 2020). Reading the label with the study, this specimen's time point is: neoterminal ileum biopsy at postoperative endoscopy, about 6 months after surgery. The library was generated by the immunoSEQ multiplex PCR assay. TCRdb provides this immuneACCESS table in a form limited to in-frame rearrangements. Some clones are lacking; in checked studies, under half of them reflect an unresolved V gene, and why the rest are absent is not known. This sample gives fewer than 12,000 clones in total; approximately 78% of them show up just once. About 15% of the sample is held by the ten biggest clonotypes. Sequenced material: ileal tissue. These receptors all stem from an adult with Crohn's disease.

CDR3: CAISAGGDYGYTF. The CDR3 nucleotides are TGTGCCATCAGTGCAGGGGGCGACTATGGCTACACCTTC. J is TRBJ1-2 and V is TRBV10-3, with TRBD1 identical over 8 bases. Germline V gene lookup returns CDR1 ENHRY and CDR2 SYGVKD. This CDR3 has 13 amino acids. J was trimmed by 3 bases and V by 4 bases; bases with no gene match: 1.

The chain uses TRBV6-1 and TRBJ2-7; TRBD1 matches at 11 bases. V shed 6 bases, J shed 4 bases, and the junction held 8 bases outside the gene matches. The CDR3 has 15 amino acids. Looked up from germline, CDR1 is MNHNS and CDR2 is SASEGT. CDR3 coding DNA: TGTGCCAGCAGACCTGGGACAGGGGGGTTATACGAGCAGTACTTC. Translating gives CASRPGTGGLYEQYF.

This clone was observed a single time. V gene TRBV5-1 combines with J gene TRBJ2-3; 10 nucleotides match TRBD2. Germline V lookup: CDR1 SGHRS, CDR2 YFSETQ. The CDR3 loop spans 15 amino acids. The J segment lost 3 bases and the V segment lost 4 bases, leaving 5 bases of the junction unmatched. CDR3 sequence: CASSPSGRRTDTQYF. CDR3 nucleotide sequence: TGCGCCAGCAGCCCTAGCGGGAGAAGGACAGATACGCAGTATTTT.

V is TRBV4-1 and J is TRBJ2-1, with TRBD1 identical over 8 bases. The CDR3 consists of 18 residues. V was pared by 7 bases and J by 2 bases, with 16 bases of the junction left unmatched. CDR1 MGHRA and CDR2 YSYEKL come from the germline V gene. This CDR3 reads CASTKGSHQGAAYNEQFF. Here the CDR3 DNA reads TGCGCCAGCACCAAAGGTAGTCATCAGGGGGCGGCCTACAATGAGCAGTTCTTC.

The chain joins TRBV2 to TRBJ2-7, with TRBD2 identical over 8 bases. Germline values: CDR1 SNHLY, CDR2 FYNNEI. The ends lost 5 bases at V and 5 bases at J; junction bases unmatched: 5. The CDR3 loop spans 13 amino acids. This chain's CDR3 is CASSFSGTNEQYF. CDR3 DNA: TGTGCCAGCAGTTTTAGCGGGACCAACGAGCAGTACTTC.

The genes are TRBV2 and TRBJ2-1; D remains unclear. The CDR3 runs 12 residues. Germline values: CDR1 SNHLY, CDR2 FYNNEI. V lost 6 bases and J 6 bases, leaving 9 bases between the germline ends. The CDR3 protein is CASRASGNEQFF. In nucleotides, the CDR3 is TGTGCCAGCAGAGCATCGGGCAATGAGCAGTTCTTC.

The V and J genes are TRBV7-9 and TRBJ2-1; 7 bases map to TRBD2. CDR3 length equals 17 residues. CDR1 is SEHNR, CDR2 FQNEAQ, per germline (reference sequence). Losses at the gene ends were 5 bases for V and 7 bases for J; bases not matched to a gene: 17. CDR3 in amino acids: CASSRTFGGERNNEQFF. The CDR3 nucleotides are TGTGCCAGCAGCCGGACCTTTGGGGGGGAGAGGAATAATGAGCAGTTCTTC.

The V and J genes are TRBV6-1 and TRBJ2-7, with 8 nucleotides matching TRBD2. The trim removed 1 base at V and 2 bases at J, leaving 4 bases unmatched. The germline V gene has CDR1 MNHNS and CDR2 SASEGT. This CDR3 has 15 residues. The CDR3 coding sequence is TGTGCCAGCAGTGAAGAGTTAGCGGGACCCTACGAGCAGTACTTC. Its translation is CASSEELAGPYEQYF.

The chain links TRBV9 to TRBJ2-7; TRBD1 might be the D (5 bases). The CDR3 covers 15 residues. CDR1 SGDLS and CDR2 YYNGEE come from the germline V gene. V lost 0 bases and J 3 bases, leaving 13 bases between the germline ends. This CDR3 reads CASSVGGGPDYEQYF. In nucleotides, the CDR3 is TGTGCCAGCAGCGTAGGGGGCGGCCCAGACTACGAGCAGTACTTC.

This chain connects TRBV7-8 to TRBJ2-2; D possibly corresponds to TRBD1 (5 bases). The CDR3 totals 16 residues. CDR1 is SGHVS and CDR2 is FQNEAQ in the germline V gene. Trimming shortened V by 1 base and J by 2 bases, and 11 bases separated the two germline ends. This CDR3 reads CASSLEQALNTGELFF. Written as DNA, the CDR3 is TGTGCCAGCAGCTTAGAACAGGCCCTTAACACCGGGGAGCTGTTTTTT.

V and J are TRBV7-9 and TRBJ2-7, with D tentatively TRBD1 (6 bases). The V gene's germline CDR1 is SEHNR and CDR2 FQNEAQ (reference sequence). The CDR3 loop spans 14 amino acids. Trimming removed 1 base at V and 2 bases at J, with 9 bases between. In DNA form, the CDR3 reads TGTGCCAGCAGCTTAGGCAGGGGAACCTACGAGCAGTACTTC. Encoded protein: CASSLGRGTYEQYF. Full variable domain (remainder filled in from reference TRBV7-9 and TRBJ2-7): DTGVSQNPRHKITKRGQNVTFRCDPISEHNRLYWYRQTLGQGPEFLTYFQNEAQLEKSRLLSDRFSAERPKGSFSTLEIQRTEQGDSAMYLCASSLGRGTYEQYFGPGTRLTVT.

This clone showed up just once. The chain has TRBV19 and TRBJ1-1; 9 positions match TRBD1. After removal of 4 bases from V and 6 bases from J, the junction contained 0 bases not matched to a gene. From germline, CDR1 is LNHDA and CDR2 SQIVND (reference sequence). This CDR3 has 12 amino acids. The chain's CDR3 is CASSRQGAEAFF. As DNA, the CDR3 is TGTGCCAGTAGTAGACAGGGGGCTGAAGCTTTCTTT.

Notes on this clone: The sample carries other DNA sequences with the same CDR3. The V and J genes are TRBV2 and TRBJ2-3, with 10 bases aligning to TRBD1. Germline V lookup: CDR1 SNHLY, CDR2 FYNNEI. CDR3 length: 15 amino acids. Germline trimming cut 6 bases from V and 3 bases from J; bases unmatched to any gene: 6. The DNA of the CDR3 is TGTGCCAGCAGATCCGGGACAGGGGCTACAGATACGCAGTATTTT. Amino acids: CASRSGTGATDTQYF.

V and J are TRBV14 and TRBJ1-1; 9 bases agree with TRBD1. The germline V gene has CDR1 SGHDN and CDR2 FVKESK. The length of the CDR3 is 16 residues. Trimming took 3 bases from V and 6 from J; bases not matched to a gene: 11. The CDR3 coding sequence is TGTGCCAGCAGCCAGTTCCGGGACAGGGTAATCGCTGAAGCTTTCTTT. Protein sequence: CASSQFRDRVIAEAFF.

The chain is built from TRBV5-1 and TRBJ2-2; 7 bases are a match to TRBD1. The length of the CDR3 is 16 residues. Per germline, CDR1 SGHRS and CDR2 YFSETQ. Unmatched junction bases numbered 13, after V lost 5 bases and J lost 6 bases. The CDR3 coding sequence is TGCGCCAGCAGTTACCAAGGACAGGCGGTCTCCGGGGAGCTGTTTTTT. Translation: CASSYQGQAVSGELFF.

The J gene is TRBJ1-1, the V gene TRBV10-3, with D perhaps matching TRBD1 (6 bases). Germline CDR1 and CDR2: ENHRY and SYGVKD. The V and J ends lost 11 bases and 1 base respectively, with 17 bases between them. This CDR3 comprises 14 residues. Here the CDR3 reads CALAIRDKNTEAFF. The CDR3 DNA reads as TGTGCCCTAGCCATCCGGGACAAGAACACTGAAGCTTTCTTT.

The chain employs TRBV7-6 and TRBJ2-7; tentatively, D is TRBD1 (6 bases). V was trimmed by 5 bases and J by 0 bases, leaving 17 bases between them. This CDR3 has 16 residues. The germline V gene encodes CDR1 SGHVS and CDR2 FNYEAQ. CDR3: CASSPQTGLSSYEQYF. The CDR3 DNA sequence: TGTGCCAGCAGCCCCCAGACAGGACTGAGCTCCTACGAGCAGTACTTC.

This clone was detected a few times. This chain uses TRBV10-3 with TRBJ2-1, with a tentative D call TRBD1 (5 bases). The length of the CDR3 is 13 residues. Trimming removed 0 bases at V and 12 bases at J, with 12 bases between. CDR1 and CDR2 (germline): ENHRY, SYGVKD. CDR3 residues: CAISESGALGQFF. The CDR3 region has the DNA TGTGCCATCAGTGAGTCAGGGGCCTTAGGGCAGTTCTTC.

The chain recombines TRBV30 with TRBJ2-3; possible D gene TRBD2, 5 bases. The CDR3 is 14 residues long. Trimming pared 2 bases from V and 0 bases from J, leaving 9 bases between. Germline CDR1 GTSNPN, CDR2 SVGIG (reference sequence). This CDR3 is CAWSRGSSTDTQYF. The CDR3 DNA reads as TGTGCCTGGAGTAGAGGGTCCAGCACAGATACGCAGTATTTT. The entire variable domain, with the rest obtained from reference TRBV30 and TRBJ2-3, is as follows: SQTIHQWPATLVQPVGSPLSLECTVEGTSNPNLYWYRQAAGRGLQLLFYSVGIGQISSEVPQNLSASRPQDRQFILSSKKLLLSDSGFYLCAWSRGSSTDTQYFGPGTRLTVL.

The V and J genes are TRBV6-9 and TRBJ1-1; D perhaps matches TRBD1 (5 bases). The germline V gene encodes CDR1 MNHGY and CDR2 SVAAGI. The germline V and J ends were trimmed by 6 bases and 7 bases, with 33 bases remaining between them. This CDR3 is built from 19 residues. The CDR3 reads CASRFKQVGLGLKRYEAFF. CDR3 coding DNA: TGTGCCAGCAGGTTCAAACAGGTAGGGTTAGGGCTCAAAAGGTATGAAGCTTTCTTT.

The chain recombines TRBV18 with TRBJ1-2; D remains ambiguous. In germline, CDR1 is KGHSH, CDR2 LQKENI. Trimming stripped 6 bases from V and 2 bases from J, with 16 bases between. The CDR3 loop spans 15 amino acids. This CDR3 reads CASSLLGGPNYGYTF. Here the CDR3 DNA reads TGTGCCAGCTCGCTCCTAGGAGGGCCGAACTATGGCTACACCTTC.

This chain connects TRBV7-9 to TRBJ2-2, with a possible D match to TRBD2 (6 bases). This CDR3 comprises 16 residues. Germline V gene lookup returns CDR1 SEHNR and CDR2 FQNEAQ (reference sequence). Between the trimmed V and J ends, which lost 2 bases and 2 bases, there was a span of 12 bases. In DNA, the CDR3 is TGTGCCAGCAGCTTACGTGGGGGGATCAACACCGGGGAGCTGTTTTTT. This sequence encodes CASSLRGGINTGELFF.

This chain uses TRBV19 with TRBJ2-7; a weak D match, TRBD1 (5 bases). CDR3 length: 14 amino acids. V was trimmed by 4 bases and J by 2 bases, leaving 12 bases between them. Germline assignment: CDR1 LNHDA and CDR2 SQIVND (reference sequence). This CDR3 is CASSRTPLTYEQYF. The CDR3 region has the DNA TGTGCCAGTAGTAGGACACCTCTTACCTACGAGCAGTACTTC.

This chain joins TRBV9 and TRBJ2-7; TRBD2 matches 8 bases. The germline V gene encodes CDR1 SGDLS and CDR2 YYNGEE. The junction had 5 bases not matched to a gene; V was cut back by 3 bases and J by 3 bases. The CDR3 loop spans 14 amino acids. CDR3 amino acids: CASSDSGTGYEQYF. Written as DNA, the CDR3 is TGTGCCAGCAGCGATAGCGGGACGGGCTACGAGCAGTACTTC. The full variable domain, rest sourced from reference TRBV9 and TRBJ2-7, is DSGVTQTPKHLITATGQRVTLRCSPRSGDLSVYWYQQSLDQGLQFLIQYYNGEERAKGNILERFSAQQFPDLHSELNLSSLELGDSALYFCASSDSGTGYEQYFGPGTRLTVT.

This clone was seen more than once but under ten times. The sample has other DNA sequences that encode this CDR3 too. The V and J genes are TRBV5-4 and TRBJ2-2, with a weak D call TRBD2 (5 bases). Trimming cost V 0 bases and J 6 bases, with 12 bases left between them. The CDR3 contains 15 residues. The germline CDR1 and CDR2 sequences are SGHNT and YYREEE (reference sequence). CDR3 sequence: CASSLDRGKSGELFF. As DNA, the CDR3 is TGTGCCAGCAGCTTGGACCGAGGGAAGTCCGGGGAGCTGTTTTTT.